These 4 T cell receptor beta chains share one sample of origin, sequenced in a study of cytomegalovirus exposure and HLA in healthy donors. Vbeta (60) and Jbeta (13) primers were used in the PCR. Method: immunoSEQ multiplex PCR; TCRdb's copy keeps in-frame clones and lacks some. The sample has 95,000 to 100,000 clones; roughly 74% are singletons. Sequenced sample: PBMCs. These receptors originate from a woman between 40 and 55 years old in good health and CMV-seronegative.

This clone was observed a single time. An end of the junction does not agree with germline; a read error may underlie this. CDR3 sequence reads: CSSSLPGEGSYEQYF. CDR3 nucleotides: TGTTCCAGCAGCCTCCCGGGGGAGGGCTCCTACGAGCAGTACTTC. The rearrangement joins TRBV7-9 to TRBJ2-7; 7 bases line up with TRBD2. Germline values: CDR1 SEHNR, CDR2 FQNEAQ (reference sequence). The CDR3 contains 15 residues.

The chain carries TRBV30 and TRBJ1-1; the match to TRBD1 covers 7 bases. J was trimmed by 7 bases and V by 0 bases; bases with no gene match: 14. Per germline, CDR1 GTSNPN and CDR2 SVGIG (reference sequence). The CDR3 loop spans 16 amino acids. The CDR3 nucleotides read TGTGCCTGGAGTGTACTGCGGGGACAGAGGGTTGGTGAAGCTTTCTTT. Residues: CAWSVLRGQRVGEAFF.

A single count supports this clone. V usage is TRBV5-1 and J usage is TRBJ2-7; maybe TRBD2 (6 bases). This CDR3 region has 14 residues. V shed 1 base and J shed 4 bases, with 12 bases lying between them. Germline CDR1 reads SGHRS; CDR2 reads YFSETQ. CDR3 coding DNA: TGCGCCAGCAGCTTGACGGCGGGGCCTTACGAGCAGTACTTC. It codes for CASSLTAGPYEQYF.

This clone was seen a single time. The chain has TRBV10-3 and TRBJ2-3, with TRBD2 as a possible D gene (5 bases). Germline loops: CDR1 ENHRY, CDR2 SYGVKD. The CDR3 sequence is 16 residues long. Trimming took off 4 bases at V and 2 bases at J, with 16 bases between the two ends. The CDR3 is CAISVWQLADTDTQYF. In DNA, the CDR3 is TGTGCCATCAGTGTCTGGCAGCTAGCCGACACAGATACGCAGTATTTT.